The 21 T cell receptor beta chains in this list originate from one sample, sequenced in a study of blood T cell repertoires in COVID-19. Here immunoSEQ multiplex PCR was the method, and the copy in TCRdb shows in-frame clones only, minus some. This sample has tens of thousands of clones, with over 75% found just once. The sequencing sample was made of peripheral blood. The receptors derive from a woman in her sixties or seventies with active COVID-19.

This chain links TRBV6-2 or TRBV6-3 with TRBJ2-6, with a possible D match to TRBD1 (6 bases). The V and J ends lost 0 bases and 4 bases respectively, with 10 bases between them. Germline lookup yields CDR1 MNHEY and CDR2 SVGEGT. There are 16 residues in the CDR3. This chain's CDR3 is CASSYSTGTGANVLTF. CDR3 nucleotides: TGTGCCAGCAGTTACTCGACAGGCACGGGGGCCAACGTCCTGACTTTC.

The V call is TRBV5-5, the J call TRBJ1-3; the D is unclear. There are 16 residues in the CDR3. V lost 2 bases and J lost 0, with 12 bases in between. The germline CDR1 and CDR2 sequences are SGHKS and YYEKEE (reference sequence). The CDR3 sequence is CASSLSVLDSGNTIYF. The CDR3 DNA reads TGTGCCAGCAGCTTAAGTGTGCTAGACTCTGGAAACACCATATATTTT. Drawing the rest from reference TRBV5-5 and TRBJ1-3, the complete variable domain is DAGVTQSPTHLIKTRGQQVTLRCSPISGHKSVSWYQQVLGQGPQFIFQYYEKEERGRGNFPDRFSARQFPNYSSELNVNALLLGDSALYLCASSLSVLDSGNTIYFGEGSWLTVV.

V is TRBV4-1 and J is TRBJ2-2, with 10 bases identical to TRBD1. V lost 0 bases, J lost 2 bases, and 3 bases stayed unmatched. CDR1 and CDR2 (germline): MGHRA, YSYEKL. This CDR3 comprises 17 residues. The DNA of the CDR3 is TGCGCCAGCAGCCAAGATCGACAGGGGGCTAACACCGGGGAGCTGTTTTTT. Amino acid sequence: CASSQDRQGANTGELFF.

The count of this clone is one. This chain links TRBV4-1 with TRBJ2-7; unclear D gene. The germline V and J ends were trimmed by 1 base and 3 bases, with 16 bases remaining between them. The CDR3 is 16 residues long. The germline gives CDR1 MGHRA, CDR2 YSYEKL. The CDR3 DNA follows: TGCGCCAGCAGCCAAGGGTTGGTTAGAAGTAGCTACGAGCAGTACTTC. It codes for CASSQGLVRSSYEQYF.

The rearrangement links TRBV7-9 to TRBJ2-5; 8 positions agree with TRBD2. Germline values: CDR1 SEHNR, CDR2 FQNEAQ (reference sequence). V dropped 5 bases and J dropped 2; count of bases not matched to a gene: 7. This CDR3 region has 15 residues. This CDR3 is CASSTGTSSQETQYF. As DNA, the CDR3 is TGTGCCAGCAGCACCGGGACTAGTTCTCAAGAGACCCAGTACTTC. Variable domain in full (rest from reference TRBV7-9 and TRBJ2-5): DTGVSQNPRHKITKRGQNVTFRCDPISEHNRLYWYRQTLGQGPEFLTYFQNEAQLEKSRLLSDRFSAERPKGSFSTLEIQRTEQGDSAMYLCASSTGTSSQETQYFGPGTRLLVL.

There are a few counts of this clone. The rearrangement links TRBV15 to TRBJ1-2; no clear D gene. This CDR3 region has 17 residues. In germline, CDR1 is LNHNV, CDR2 YYDKDF (reference sequence). Trimming left V 1 base short and J 0 bases short, with 15 bases between. The CDR3 loop reads CATSRGRQEGTNYGYTF. DNA of the CDR3: TGTGCCACCAGCAGAGGGCGCCAGGAGGGAACTAACTATGGCTACACCTTC.

The chain has TRBV6-5 and TRBJ2-3, with 7 bases that match TRBD2. This CDR3 is 14 amino acids long. Trimming took 7 bases from V and 4 from J; bases not matched to a gene: 8. Germline-derived CDR1 and CDR2 are MNHEY and SVGAGI. The CDR3 sequence is CASKLADEADTQYF. DNA for the CDR3: TGTGCCAGCAAGCTAGCGGATGAGGCAGATACGCAGTATTTT.

The chain has TRBV6-2 or TRBV6-3 and TRBJ2-1; 8 bases fit TRBD2. Germline loops: CDR1 MNHEY, CDR2 SVGEGT. V shed 2 bases and J 11 bases; nucleotides not matched to a gene: 20. This CDR3 is built from 18 residues. In DNA, the CDR3 is TGTGCCAGCAGTTACGTTTTATTGACTAGCGTTATTGGATCTAAGCAGTTCTTC. Translated: CASSYVLLTSVIGSKQFF.

This chain links TRBV5-4 with TRBJ1-4, with 7 bases fitting TRBD1. V was pared by 4 bases and J by 4 bases, with 13 bases of the junction left unmatched. Germline V gives CDR1 SGHNT, CDR2 YYREEE (reference sequence). This CDR3 is built from 17 residues. CDR3 DNA sequence: TGTGCCAGCAGCCCTAAAATTCCCGGGACAGATAATGAAAAACTGTTTTTT. It yields the protein CASSPKIPGTDNEKLFF.

This clone was observed once. The V call is TRBV6-6, the J call TRBJ2-5; 13 bases agree with TRBD2. This CDR3 region has 16 residues. CDR1 is MNHNY, CDR2 SVGAGI, per germline (reference sequence). The V segment lost 6 bases and the J segment 2 bases; nucleotides outside the gene matches: 6. The CDR3: CASRTSGGPLQETQYF. The CDR3 nucleotides read TGTGCCAGCAGGACTAGCGGGGGGCCTCTACAAGAGACCCAGTACTTC.

J is TRBJ1-6 and V is TRBV4-1; perhaps TRBD1 as D (5 bases). CDR3 length: 14 amino acids. CDR1 is MGHRA, CDR2 YSYEKL, per germline. Between the trimmed V and J ends, which lost 3 bases and 7 bases, there was a span of 10 bases. This CDR3 is CASSHGTSNSPLHF. The CDR3 region has the DNA TGCGCCAGCAGCCACGGGACTTCAAATTCACCCCTCCACTTT.

The chain has TRBV29-1 and TRBJ2-7; possibly TRBD1 for D (6 bases). Germline CDR1 SQVTM, CDR2 ANQGSEA. CDR3 length: 12 residues. Trimming took off 5 bases at V and 0 bases at J, with 8 bases between the two ends. Here the CDR3 reads CSVRGGSYEQYF. Here the CDR3 DNA reads TGCAGCGTTCGAGGGGGCTCCTACGAGCAGTACTTC.

V usage is TRBV28 and J usage is TRBJ2-7; 8 bases map to TRBD1. The CDR3 is 15 residues long. J lost 4 bases, V lost 6 bases, and 11 bases had no gene match. Germline V gene sequence: CDR1 MDHEN, CDR2 SYDVKM. The CDR3 is CASSAGGPRKYEQYF. The CDR3 region has the DNA TGTGCCAGCAGCGCAGGGGGCCCACGCAAATACGAGCAGTACTTC.

The rearrangement links TRBV4-3 to TRBJ1-6; no clear D. The CDR3 extends over 17 amino acids. The ends were cut back, 0 bases at V and 0 bases at J, with 9 bases in the middle. Germline CDR1 LGHNA, CDR2 YSLEER. CDR3 coding DNA: TGCGCCAGCAGCCAAGATCCCGTTAGCTCCTATAATTCACCCCTCCACTTT. As protein: CASSQDPVSSYNSPLHF.

This chain connects TRBV3-1 (or the pseudogene TRBV3-2) to TRBJ1-1; D may be TRBD1 (5 bases). V dropped 2 bases and J dropped 0 bases, with 10 bases sitting between them. This CDR3 spans 15 amino acids. From germline, CDR1 is LGHDT and CDR2 YNNKEL (reference sequence). The CDR3 nucleotides are TGTGCCAGCAGCCAAACAGGCAACATGAACACTGAAGCTTTCTTT. It is translated as CASSQTGNMNTEAFF.

The rearrangement joins TRBV6-1 to TRBJ2-7; perhaps TRBD1 as D (6 bases). V was cut by 2 bases and J by 6 bases, with 14 bases left in between. The CDR3 totals 14 residues. Germline CDR1 reads MNHNS; CDR2 reads SASEGT. The CDR3 here is CASSEWGKQGEQYF. The CDR3 DNA follows: TGTGCCAGCAGTGAATGGGGGAAACAGGGCGAGCAGTACTTC.

This clone was recorded only once. The chain has TRBV7-9 and TRBJ1-4, with TRBD1 identical over 7 bases. The CDR3 totals 15 residues. Trimming removed 6 bases from V and 5 bases from J; junction bases left unmatched: 9. Germline V gene data show CDR1 as SEHNR and CDR2 as FQNEAQ (reference sequence). CDR3: CASSPGDRENEKLFF. In DNA form, the CDR3 reads TGTGCCAGCAGTCCGGGCGACAGGGAGAATGAAAAACTGTTTTTT.

V and J are TRBV9 and TRBJ2-3, with 7 bases lining up with TRBD2. The CDR3 is made up of 14 amino acids. Germline CDR1 reads SGDLS; CDR2 reads YYNGEE. V lost 0 bases to trimming and J lost 7 bases; unmatched junction nucleotides: 5. The CDR3 nucleotides read TGTGCCAGCAGCGTAGAGCCTAGCGGAAATACGCAGTATTTT. It encodes CASSVEPSGNTQYF.

CDR3 in DNA: TGTGCCAGCAGCCCCGACAGGGATGGAGGCTACACCTTC. This encodes CASSPDRDGGYTF. This chain joins TRBV7-3 and TRBJ1-2; 7 bases align to TRBD1. CDR3 length equals 13 residues. Germline V gene sequence: CDR1 SGHTA, CDR2 FQGTGA. V lost 5 bases, J lost 8 bases, and 8 bases stayed unmatched.

The chain is built from TRBV19 and TRBJ2-7; the D gene is possibly TRBD1 (6 bases). Trimming stripped 10 bases from V and 0 bases from J, with 10 bases between. The CDR3 has 12 amino acids. The germline V gene has CDR1 LNHDA and CDR2 SQIVND (reference sequence). The CDR3 reads CATRTVSYEQYF. The DNA of the CDR3 is TGTGCCACCCGGACAGTCTCCTACGAGCAGTACTTC.

V and J are TRBV30 and TRBJ1-4, with 9 bases lining up with TRBD1. The CDR3 runs to 14 residues. CDR1 GTSNPN and CDR2 SVGIG come from the germline V gene (reference sequence). J was trimmed by 5 bases and V by 7 bases; bases with no gene match: 8. CDR3 protein: CAFNRGLGNEKLFF. The CDR3 region has the DNA TGTGCCTTCAACAGGGGGCTGGGGAATGAAAAACTGTTTTTT.